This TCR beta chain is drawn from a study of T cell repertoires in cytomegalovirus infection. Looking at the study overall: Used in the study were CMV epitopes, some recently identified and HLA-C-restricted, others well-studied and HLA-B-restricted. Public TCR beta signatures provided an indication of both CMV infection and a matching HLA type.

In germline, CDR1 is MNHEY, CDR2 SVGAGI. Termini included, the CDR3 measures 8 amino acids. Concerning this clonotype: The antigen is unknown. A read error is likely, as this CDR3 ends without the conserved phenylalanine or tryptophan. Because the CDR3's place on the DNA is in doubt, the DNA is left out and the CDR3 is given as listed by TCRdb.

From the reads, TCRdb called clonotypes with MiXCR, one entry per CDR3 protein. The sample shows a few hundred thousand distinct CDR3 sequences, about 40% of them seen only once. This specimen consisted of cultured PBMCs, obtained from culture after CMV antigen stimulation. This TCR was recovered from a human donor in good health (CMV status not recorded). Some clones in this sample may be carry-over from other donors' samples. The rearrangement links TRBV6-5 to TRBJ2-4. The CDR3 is CASSSSPR.